This T cell receptor beta chain was documented in a study of blood T cell repertoires in COVID-19. Whole-study context: From the United States, Italy and Spain came samples of acute and convalescent COVID-19. T cells, B-cell-depleted T cells, or PBMCs supplied cDNA or gDNA.

How the authors handled the data: Using reference gene primer amplification, nucleated cell counts were estimated. The repertoire was sequenced with immunoSEQ multiplex PCR; TCRdb's copy has only in-frame clones and lacks some. The V and J calls and clone size come from that table; D and trimming were worked out from the DNA. The sample holds some 8,000 clones, roughly 83% seen once. CDR3 length: 15 residues. Trimming removed 1 base from V and 8 bases from J; junction bases left unmatched: 5. CDR1 and CDR2 (germline): SGHRS, YFSETQ. The sequence was collected from a human donor with active COVID-19. The donor label of this sample is uncertain. Source material: peripheral blood. V is TRBV5-1 and J is TRBJ1-4, with 10 bases fitting TRBD1. CDR3 protein: CASSLQGQGVEKLFF. The CDR3 region has the DNA TGCGCCAGCAGCTTGCAAGGACAGGGGGTCGAAAAACTGTTTTTT.